These T cell receptor beta chains were read from a single sample in a study of blood T cell repertoires in COVID-19. Produced via immunoSEQ multiplex PCR; TCRdb's table is partial and in-frame only. This sample yields around 390,000 clones, of which more than 75% are seen a single time; roughly 9.4% belongs to the top ten. Sequenced: PBMCs or T cells enriched from blood (not recorded which). The receptor source for this set is a woman aged 50 to 60 who had recovered from COVID-19. CDR3s leave out the opening cysteine and the closing phenylalanine or tryptophan.

TRBV4-1	10	TRBJ1-2	ASSGSNYGYT
TRBV7-2	11	TRBJ1-3	ASSLEEGNTIY
TRBV7-2	11	TRBJ1-1	ASSLGGVAAAF
TRBV2	13	TRBJ1-1	AILREPMGNTEAF
TRBV5-6	9	TRBJ2-7	ASSLMSEQY
TRBV2	14	TRBJ1-5	ASTPTGLYSNQPQH
TRBV4-2	16	TRBJ2-3	ASSQDNQRGGLGDTQY
TRBV7-3	16	TRBJ1-6	ASSLISQGQVSNSPLH
TRBV18	10	TRBJ2-5	ASSPPLETQY
TRBV6-6	11	TRBJ2-2	ASSSTHTGELF
TRBV11-2	13	TRBJ2-3	ASSRLAGESDTQY
TRBV5-8	13	TRBJ1-6	ASSLTGGINSPLH
TRBV28	14	TRBJ2-6	ASSTTGSPGANVLT
TRBV2	13	TRBJ2-2	ASSRDRVGDGELF
TRBV2	10	TRBJ1-2	ATQRGGGGYT
TRBV6-5	11	TRBJ2-7	ASRAGRVEEQY
TRBV4-1	12	TRBJ1-1	ASSQGQGSSEAF
TRBV4-3	14	TRBJ2-6	ASSQDTGSGANVLT
TRBV7-8	13	TRBJ1-3	ASSRGGTQGNTIY
TRBV5-1	13	TRBJ1-1	ASSLQQPGQTEAF
TRBV2	11	TRBJ2-7	ASGTSYSYEQY
TRBV5-1	12	TRBJ2-7	ASMGGTGAYEQY
TRBV2	11	TRBJ2-1	ASTTTGWDEQF
TRBV7-2	12	TRBJ1-2	ASSSWTANYGYT
TRBV12-5	11	TRBJ2-3	ASGFLATDTQY
TRBV12-3/TRBV12-4	11	TRBJ1-1	ASSLGRNTEAF
TRBV19	12	TRBJ2-3	ASSMIISADTQY
TRBV3-1/TRBV3-2	13	TRBJ2-5	ASSRTDSNQETQY
TRBV7-2	13	TRBJ1-2	ASSLGQGDLYGYT
TRBV10-1	12	TRBJ2-2	ASSSGESIGELF
TRBV2	13	TRBJ2-2	ASKAIWSYTGELF
TRBV5-1	13	TRBJ1-2	ASSLDGQGAQGYT
TRBV5-5	12	TRBJ2-1	ASSPPSRDNEQF
TRBV4-1	14	TRBJ2-7	ASSIYTSGLADEQY
TRBV27	14	TRBJ1-6	ASSSWDSLYNSPLH
TRBV27	14	TRBJ1-5	ASRPLGGTGHQPQH
TRBV19	12	TRBJ2-7	ASSMSRGSYEQY